What follows are 29 T cell receptor beta chains derived from one specimen sequenced in a study of T cells in Graves' hyperthyroidism and ophthalmopathy. Researchers amplified the TCR beta CDR3 regions from RNA transcripts. The TCR CDR3 was amplified in a first-round RT-PCR using the HTBI primer set. From the multiplex PCR reads, TCRdb called clonotypes with MiXCR, one entry per CDR3 protein. The sample carries 600,000 to 650,000 distinct CDR3 sequences, about a fifth recorded once. Sequencing was performed on blood. All receptors come from a man aged 25-40 years with Graves' ophthalmopathy.

The chain uses TRBV30 and TRBJ2-7; D might be TRBD2 (5 bases). V was pared by 0 bases and J by 4 bases, with 7 bases between. The CDR3 has 12 amino acids. The V gene's germline CDR1 is GTSNPN and CDR2 SVGIG (reference sequence). Here the CDR3 DNA reads TGTGCCTGGAGTGTATCGGGATACGAGCAGTACTTC. Amino acid sequence: CAWSVSGYEQYF.

This clonotype turned up a few times. V is TRBV9 and J is TRBJ2-4; 9 bases agree with TRBD2. The CDR3 is made up of 15 amino acids. The germline V gene has CDR1 SGDLS and CDR2 YYNGEE. V lost 0 bases and J lost 7; bases outside the gene matches: 5. The CDR3 DNA follows: TGTGCCAGCAGCGTAGAGGCGGGAGGGCCTAACATTCAGTACTTC. It yields the protein CASSVEAGGPNIQYF.

The table lists this clonotype with a few counts. This chain's CDR3 is CSARIASGRADTQYF. CDR3 sequence (DNA): TGCAGTGCTAGGATCGCTAGCGGGAGAGCCGATACGCAGTATTTT. This chain links TRBV20-1 with TRBJ2-3; 10 bases are a match to TRBD2. Per the germline V gene, CDR1 is DFQATT and CDR2 is SNEGSKA (reference sequence). V was clipped by 3 bases and J by 6 bases; unmatched bases: 9. The length of the CDR3 is 15 residues.

The chain employs TRBV4-2 and TRBJ2-2; no clear D. This CDR3 has 14 residues. With 0 bases removed from V and 6 bases from J, the gap between germline ends came to 8 bases. CDR1 is LGHNA and CDR2 is YNFKEQ in the germline V gene. This CDR3 reads CASSQDGWAGELFF. Here the CDR3 DNA reads TGTGCCAGCAGCCAAGATGGGTGGGCCGGGGAGCTGTTTTTT.

The chain couples TRBV4-1 to TRBJ2-7, with D possibly matching TRBD1 (7 bases). Trimming stripped 1 base from V and 3 bases from J, with 16 bases between. Germline lookup yields CDR1 MGHRA and CDR2 YSYEKL. This CDR3 is 16 amino acids long. In DNA, the CDR3 is TGCGCCAGCAGCCAAGCCTGGGCAGGGGGGTTCTACGAGCAGTACTTC. Amino acid sequence: CASSQAWAGGFYEQYF.

This clonotype was detected only a few times. The chain employs TRBV7-3 and TRBJ2-1; TRBD1 matches 8 bases. The CDR3 contains 13 residues. V gave up 6 bases and J gave up 9 bases; unmatched junction bases: 7. Per the germline V gene, CDR1 is SGHTA and CDR2 is FQGTGA. The CDR3 DNA is TGTGCCAGCAGTGCCCAGGGGGCTAGTGAGCAGTTCTTC. Translating gives CASSAQGASEQFF. Combining the CDR3 with reference TRBV7-3 and TRBJ2-1 gives the whole variable domain GAGVSQTPSNKVTEKGKYVELRCDPISGHTALYWYRQSLGQGPEFLIYFQGTGAADDSGLPNDRFFAVRPEGSVSTLKIQRTERGDSAVYLCASSAQGASEQFFGPGTRLTVL.

The chain recombines TRBV29-1 with TRBJ2-1; TRBD2 agrees at 13 bases. This CDR3 is built from 15 residues. After removal of 5 bases from V and 8 bases from J, the junction contained 9 bases not matched to a gene. CDR1 SQVTM and CDR2 ANQGSEA come from the germline V gene. The CDR3 DNA reads TGCAGCGTTTACCCGGGACTAGCGGGAATGGATGAGCAGTTCTTC. Its translation is CSVYPGLAGMDEQFF.

This clonotype was counted ten times or more. V and J are TRBV11-2 and TRBJ2-5, with D maybe TRBD1 (5 bases). Trimming stripped 1 base from V and 4 bases from J, with 10 bases between. Germline V gene lookup returns CDR1 SGHAT and CDR2 FQNNGV. CDR3 size: 14 residues. The CDR3 spells CASSLGLGAETQYF. CDR3 coding DNA: TGTGCCAGCAGCTTAGGGTTAGGGGCAGAGACCCAGTACTTC.

V and J are TRBV7-2 and TRBJ2-7; D is possibly TRBD1 or TRBD2 (5 bases each). The CDR3 extends over 15 amino acids. Germline loops: CDR1 SGHTA, CDR2 FQGNSA. Deletions cut 2 bases from V and 2 bases from J, with 13 bases between. The CDR3 sequence is CASSLLGTAPYEQYF. Written as DNA, the CDR3 is TGTGCCAGCAGCTTACTCGGGACCGCCCCCTACGAGCAGTACTTC.

This clonotype was observed a handful of times. The gene calls are TRBV30 and TRBJ2-3, with D possibly being TRBD2 (6 bases). V was shortened by 3 bases and J by 7 bases, with 8 bases between the two germline ends. The CDR3 is made up of 11 amino acids. CDR1 GTSNPN and CDR2 SVGIG come from the germline V gene (reference sequence). CDR3 sequence reads: CAWRGGHTQYF. In DNA, the CDR3 is TGTGCCTGGAGGGGAGGCCATACGCAGTATTTT.

There are a few counts of this clonotype. The chain couples TRBV12-3 or TRBV12-4 to TRBJ2-5; 7 positions match TRBD2. The CDR3 is 14 residues long. The ends lost 5 bases at V and 5 bases at J; junction bases unmatched: 8. Written as DNA, the CDR3 is TGTGCCAGCAGTAGCGGGATGTTTGCGGAGACCCAGTACTTC. It codes for CASSSGMFAETQYF.

The chain carries TRBV28 and TRBJ1-5; perhaps TRBD1 as D (5 bases). CDR1 is MDHEN, CDR2 SYDVKM, per germline. CDR3 length: 16 residues. V was pared by 3 bases and J by 1 base, with 13 bases between. The CDR3 sequence: CASSFPQEQSNQPQHF. Here the CDR3 DNA reads TGTGCCAGCAGTTTCCCACAGGAACAAAGCAATCAGCCCCAGCATTTT.

The table lists this clonotype with a few counts. As DNA, the CDR3 is TGTGCCTGGAGTACAGGGCCCTACGAGCAGTACTTC. It encodes CAWSTGPYEQYF. The chain has TRBV30 and TRBJ2-7; TRBD1 might be the D (6 bases). Trimming stripped 2 bases from V and 2 bases from J, with 7 bases between. Per the germline V gene, CDR1 is GTSNPN and CDR2 is SVGIG (reference sequence). CDR3 length: 12 amino acids.

This clonotype was counted between two and nine times. The genes are TRBV5-8 and TRBJ1-2; 7 bases match TRBD1. Germline CDR1 is SGHTS and CDR2 is YDEGEE. V lost 4 bases and J lost 3; bases outside the gene matches: 9. The CDR3 sequence is 15 residues long. The CDR3 DNA is TGTGCCAGCAGCGCCCGGGACAGACTATACTATGGCTACACCTTC. Its translation: CASSARDRLYYGYTF.

The V call is TRBV20-1, the J call TRBJ2-3, with 11 bases fitting TRBD2. The CDR3 is made up of 14 amino acids. With V trimmed by 3 bases and J by 5 bases, 4 bases remained unmatched. Germline values: CDR1 DFQATT, CDR2 SNEGSKA (reference sequence). As DNA, the CDR3 is TGCAGTGCTAGTCTAGCGGGAGGAGGAGATACGCAGTATTTT. Translating it yields CSASLAGGGDTQYF.

V usage is TRBV4-1 and J usage is TRBJ2-3; 9 nucleotides agree with TRBD1. Germline V gene sequence: CDR1 MGHRA, CDR2 YSYEKL. Losses at the gene ends were 5 bases for V and 3 bases for J; bases not matched to a gene: 6. The length of the CDR3 is 15 residues. The CDR3 DNA is TGCGCCAGCAGCAGGGGACAGGGTGAAACAGATACGCAGTATTTT. This codes for CASSRGQGETDTQYF.

This clonotype was seen many times. The chain links TRBV11-2 to TRBJ2-1; 12 nucleotides match TRBD2. This CDR3 is built from 17 residues. Per the germline V gene, CDR1 is SGHAT and CDR2 is FQNNGV. J was trimmed by 4 bases and V by 5 bases; bases with no gene match: 9. The CDR3 region has the DNA TGTGCCAGCAGCCCCACCAAACTAGCGGGAGGATACAATGAGCAGTTCTTC. Translated: CASSPTKLAGGYNEQFF.

This clonotype was seen repeatedly, ten times or more. The chain has TRBV24-1 and TRBJ2-1; no firm D call. This CDR3 region has 17 residues. Trimming stripped 3 bases from V and 4 bases from J, with 18 bases between. Germline CDR1 KGHDR, CDR2 SFDVKD. The CDR3 protein is CATSDNNLVAGYNEQFF. In DNA, the CDR3 is TGTGCCACCAGTGATAACAACCTAGTGGCCGGATACAATGAGCAGTTCTTC.

This clonotype was recorded a few times. V is TRBV6-1 and J is TRBJ2-1; maybe TRBD2 (5 bases). The CDR3 loop spans 15 amino acids. The V end lost 3 bases, the J end lost 5 bases, and 14 bases lay between the germline ends. Germline V gene lookup returns CDR1 MNHNS and CDR2 SASEGT. The CDR3 nucleotides are TGTGCCAGCAGTGATAGCGTTCCGGTGAACAATGAGCAGTTCTTC. Translating it yields CASSDSVPVNNEQFF.

The chain is built from TRBV6-1 and TRBJ2-7; 8 bases are a match to TRBD1. V trimming: 7 bases; J trimming: 4 bases; junction bases outside the gene matches: 6. Germline assignment: CDR1 MNHNS and CDR2 SASEGT. The CDR3 covers 13 residues. CDR3 in DNA: TGTGCCAGCATGCGGACAGGGTCTTACGAGCAGTACTTC. Translated: CASMRTGSYEQYF.

This clonotype was counted many times. The CDR3 here is CSAREGRINQPQHF. The CDR3 nucleotides read TGCAGTGCTAGAGAAGGCCGCATCAATCAGCCCCAGCATTTT. The chain has TRBV20-1 and TRBJ1-5; D call uncertain. The V and J ends lost 0 bases and 3 bases respectively, with 9 bases between them. Germline V gene data show CDR1 as DFQATT and CDR2 as SNEGSKA (reference sequence). This CDR3 region has 14 residues.

This clonotype was seen ten or more times. CDR3 coding DNA: TGTGCCAGCAGATCCTCCGGGACCACCTACGAGCAGTACTTC. Translated: CASRSSGTTYEQYF. This rearrangement joins TRBV7-2 to TRBJ2-7, with D perhaps given as TRBD1 or TRBD2 (5 bases each). The CDR3 sequence is 14 residues long. Germline V CDR1 and CDR2: SGHTA, FQGNSA. V gave up 6 bases and J gave up 2 bases, with 14 bases separating them.

This rearrangement joins TRBV30 to TRBJ2-2; no definite D call. The CDR3 is 14 residues long. Trimming removed 6 bases from V and 0 bases from J, with 11 bases in between. Looked up from germline, CDR1 is GTSNPN and CDR2 is SVGIG (reference sequence). This CDR3 is CACPGLANTGELFF. In DNA form, the CDR3 reads TGTGCCTGTCCGGGCCTCGCGAACACCGGGGAGCTGTTTTTT. The variable domain in full, with the rest retrieved from reference TRBV30 and TRBJ2-2, is SQTIHQWPATLVQPVGSPLSLECTVEGTSNPNLYWYRQAAGRGLQLLFYSVGIGQISSEVPQNLSASRPQDRQFILSSKKLLLSDSGFYLCACPGLANTGELFFGEGSRLTVL.

This clonotype was observed at least ten times. V and J are TRBV20-1 and TRBJ1-1; no reliable D call. This CDR3 comprises 14 residues. Between the trimmed V and J ends, which lost 0 bases and 2 bases, there was a span of 10 bases. Germline assignment: CDR1 DFQATT and CDR2 SNEGSKA (reference sequence). This CDR3 is CSARETPVNTEAFF. CDR3 sequence (DNA): TGCAGTGCTAGAGAGACACCGGTCAACACTGAAGCTTTCTTT.

The rearrangement links TRBV18 to TRBJ2-1, with 10 bases aligning to TRBD1. The CDR3 consists of 16 residues. The junction had 10 bases not matched to a gene; V was cut back by 4 bases and J by 7 bases. Germline CDR1 reads KGHSH; CDR2 reads LQKENI. The CDR3 sequence: CASSRLGTGAQNEQFF. The CDR3 DNA sequence: TGTGCCAGCTCACGGTTAGGGACAGGGGCACAGAATGAGCAGTTCTTC.

This chain uses TRBV5-1 with TRBJ2-7; TRBD2 might be the D (6 bases). Between the trimmed V and J ends, which lost 4 bases and 3 bases, there was a span of 17 bases. Germline lookup yields CDR1 SGHRS and CDR2 YFSETQ. The CDR3 runs to 15 residues. CDR3 in DNA: TGCGCCAGCAGCCCCTCGACCCAGGAGGGCTACGAGCAGTACTTC. Translated, it gives CASSPSTQEGYEQYF.

The rearrangement links TRBV11-1 to TRBJ2-7, with TRBD1 matching over 10 bases. Germline CDR1 and CDR2: SGHAT and FQDESV (reference sequence). After removal of 4 bases from V and 7 bases from J, the junction contained 4 bases not matched to a gene. This CDR3 region has 13 residues. The CDR3 nucleotides are TGTGCCAGCAGCTCGACAGGGGGCGGGGAGCAGTACTTC. Its translation: CASSSTGGGEQYF.

In this sample, this clonotype turned up a few times. The J gene is TRBJ2-2, the V gene TRBV11-2; 13 bases are a match to TRBD2. Looked up from germline, CDR1 is SGHAT and CDR2 is FQNNGV. This CDR3 has 17 amino acids. J gave up 5 bases and V 1 base, and 4 bases lay outside the gene matches. Here the CDR3 reads CASSLVRGLAGTGELFF. As DNA, the CDR3 is TGTGCCAGCAGCTTAGTCCGGGGACTAGCGGGAACCGGGGAGCTGTTTTTT.

The V and J genes are TRBV7-9 and TRBJ2-2, with D perhaps being TRBD1 or TRBD2 (5 bases each). CDR1 and CDR2 (germline): SEHNR, FQNEAQ (reference sequence). This CDR3 spans 23 amino acids. V shed 0 bases and J shed 2 bases, with 31 bases lying between them. The CDR3 here is CASSLAYLLTRGLAQQNTGELFF. In DNA, the CDR3 is TGTGCCAGCAGCTTAGCTTATCTCTTGACACGGGGCCTGGCACAACAAAACACCGGGGAGCTGTTTTTT.